The source of this TCR beta chain is a study of cytomegalovirus exposure and HLA in healthy donors. Overall study: Unique TCR beta sequences numbering approximately 120 million came from approximately 180 million T cells in an earlier analysis. Study observations and caveats: Accurate prediction of most subjects' HLA-A and HLA-B alleles from TCR beta sequences was reported. When the data were analyzed later, several of the most significant clusters appeared to be linked to common viral pathogens.

Losses at the gene ends were 5 bases for V and 0 bases for J; bases not matched to a gene: 3. CDR1 is SQVTM, CDR2 ANQGSEA, per germline. The CDR3 loop spans 13 amino acids. PCR was performed using 60 Vbeta and 13 Jbeta primers. Data came from immunoSEQ multiplex PCR; TCRdb stores just in-frame clones and leaves some out. The clone table shows around 71,000 clones, with the ten largest holding approximately 1.7%. To note about this clone: Its specificity is unknown.

The source material was PBMCs. The clonotype was recovered from a woman in her 30s in good health and CMV-seronegative. The rearrangement joins TRBV29-1 to TRBJ1-1, with TRBD1 identical over 7 bases. CDR3 bases: TGCAGCGTTCTGACAGGGCTGAACACTGAAGCTTTCTTT. It specifies CSVLTGLNTEAFF.